The T cell receptor beta chain described here comes from a study of glioma-infiltrating T cells. CDR1 is MNHEY, CDR2 SVGEGT, per germline. The CDR3 spans 14 residues. The iRepertoire nested amplicon-rescue multiplex PCR amplified TCR alpha and beta CDR3s from RNA. TCRdb re-derived calls from the multiplex PCR reads in MiXCR, one entry per CDR3 protein. The table shows around 190,000 distinct CDR3 sequences, with more than 25% occurring only once. Of note for this clonotype: One junction end does not reproduce the germline sequence, and a read error may be involved.

The sequenced sample was glioma tissue, nonneoplastic brain tissue, or PBMCs (not recorded which). This sequence was found in a human donor with low-grade glioma or glioblastoma, undergoing nonglioma brain surgery, or in good health (not recorded which). V gene TRBV6-2 or TRBV6-3 combines with J gene TRBJ1-1, with 7 bases identical to TRBD1. This CDR3 reads CASSSDRMNTKAFF. CDR3 nucleotides: TGTGCCAGCAGTTCGGACAGGATGAACACTAAAGCTTTCTTT.